The 18 T cell receptor beta chains listed next were all sequenced from one sample in a study of vaccination effects on CD4 cells after COVID-19 (dated by TCRdb to between 2021 and 2022). After around 10 days of culture, CD4+ T cells were isolated with the EasySep CD4+ T cell isolation kit. Participants received two doses of either the BNT162b2 or the mRNA-1273 mRNA SARS-CoV-2 vaccine. The library was made by the immunoSEQ multiplex PCR assay. This is the immuneACCESS table as TCRdb keeps it, with only in-frame sequences that have V and J called. A part of the clones is gone; compared with another copy, unresolved V genes explain less than half, and the rest is unexplained. The sample contains tens of thousands of clones, less than 75% of them found a single time. The ten largest account for approximately 2.4% of the sample. No antigen has been identified for these receptors. The source was CD4+ T cells from PBMCs cultured without peptide, collected after COVID-19 vaccination. These receptors were obtained from a human donor who received a COVID-19 vaccine.

The rearrangement joins TRBV15 to TRBJ1-5; D might be TRBD1 (6 bases). The CDR3 runs to 15 residues. V lost 1 base and J 3 bases, leaving 10 bases between the germline ends. CDR1 is LNHNV and CDR2 is YYDKDF in the germline V gene (reference sequence). The CDR3 sequence: CATSRGTEFNQPQHF. In nucleotides, the CDR3 is TGTGCCACCAGCAGAGGGACAGAATTCAATCAGCCCCAGCATTTT.

The chain is built from TRBV27 and TRBJ1-4; possibly TRBD1 for D (6 bases). The ends were cut back, 3 bases at V and 4 bases at J, with 9 bases in the middle. This CDR3 is 14 amino acids long. Germline assignment: CDR1 MNHEY and CDR2 SMNVEV (reference sequence). The CDR3 region has the DNA TGTGCCAGCAGTTTGCAGGGGAGTAATGAAAAACTGTTTTTT. The encoded protein is CASSLQGSNEKLFF.

This clone was observed a handful of times. V usage is TRBV7-3 and J usage is TRBJ1-1; D gene uncertain. CDR3 size: 15 residues. The germline V gene has CDR1 SGHTA and CDR2 FQGTGA. V was clipped by 5 bases and J by 5 bases, with 18 bases between them. Here the CDR3 DNA reads TGTGCCAGCAGCCCCAACCCTGGAGGAATAACTGAAGCTTTCTTT. This translates into CASSPNPGGITEAFF. The full variable domain, rest sourced from reference TRBV7-3 and TRBJ1-1, is GAGVSQTPSNKVTEKGKYVELRCDPISGHTALYWYRQSLGQGPEFLIYFQGTGAADDSGLPNDRFFAVRPEGSVSTLKIQRTERGDSAVYLCASSPNPGGITEAFFGQGTRLTVV.

V usage is TRBV2 and J usage is TRBJ1-2; D gene unclear. Trimming took off 3 bases at V and 3 bases at J, with 11 bases between the two ends. Looked up from germline, CDR1 is SNHLY and CDR2 is FYNNEI. CDR3 length: 14 amino acids. CDR3 sequence: CASSDRYGDYGYTF. The DNA for the CDR3 is TGTGCCAGCAGTGACAGGTATGGCGACTATGGCTACACCTTC.

This sequence joins TRBV18 and TRBJ2-7; 9 bases are shared with TRBD1. Unmatched junction bases numbered 9, after V lost 5 bases and J lost 1 base. This CDR3 region has 16 residues. Germline lookup yields CDR1 KGHSH and CDR2 LQKENI. CDR3 protein: CASSSAGQGKSYEQYV. The CDR3 nucleotides read TGTGCCAGCTCATCCGCTGGACAGGGGAAATCCTACGAGCAGTACGTC.

This rearrangement joins TRBV5-1 to TRBJ2-3; D may be TRBD2 (6 bases). This CDR3 contains 16 residues. Trimming stripped 1 base from V and 0 bases from J, with 12 bases between. Germline CDR1 reads SGHRS; CDR2 reads YFSETQ. CDR3 residues: CASSLTGVISTDTQYF. For the CDR3, the DNA is TGCGCCAGCAGCTTGACGGGGGTCATTAGCACAGATACGCAGTATTTT.

The chain couples TRBV18 to TRBJ1-4; 8 nucleotides line up with TRBD1. Trimming cost V 4 bases and J 8 bases; bases outside gene matches: 6. Germline V gene lookup returns CDR1 KGHSH and CDR2 LQKENI. The length of the CDR3 is 14 residues. The CDR3 spells CASSLDRVEEKLFF. For the CDR3, the DNA is TGTGCCAGCTCACTGGACAGGGTCGAGGAAAAACTGTTTTTT.

This clone was picked up a small number of times. This rearrangement joins TRBV28 to TRBJ1-5; perhaps TRBD1 as D (6 bases). Germline lookup yields CDR1 MDHEN and CDR2 SYDVKM. The CDR3 extends over 14 amino acids. Trimming took 2 bases from V and 7 from J, leaving 12 bases between them. The CDR3, as DNA: TGTGCCAGCAGTTTACTCAGGGGACAACAGCCCCAGCATTTT. It is translated as CASSLLRGQQPQHF.

This clone turned up a few times. The V and J genes are TRBV3-1 (or the pseudogene TRBV3-2) and TRBJ1-6, with D unclear. The CDR3 spans 17 residues. Germline CDR1 and CDR2: LGHDT and YNNKEL (reference sequence). The V end lost 0 bases, the J end lost 8 bases, and 17 bases lay between the germline ends. The CDR3 bases are TGTGCCAGCAGCCAAGATCAGATAGGTGTTACCCATTCACCCCTCCACTTT. Translation gives CASSQDQIGVTHSPLHF.

This chain links TRBV12-3 or TRBV12-4 with TRBJ2-5; TRBD1 is a possible D gene (6 bases). Trimming took off 5 bases at V and 10 bases at J, with 14 bases between the two ends. The CDR3 runs to 12 residues. This CDR3 reads CASSPQTGGQYF. The CDR3 region has the DNA TGTGCCAGCAGTCCCCAGACAGGCGGCCAGTACTTC.

The chain has TRBV15 and TRBJ2-7; D not certain. V was clipped by 10 bases and J by 0 bases, with 13 bases between them. CDR1 and CDR2 (germline): LNHNV, YYDKDF (reference sequence). The CDR3 contains 13 residues. The CDR3 coding sequence is TGTGCCATCTTTCCGGGCAACTCCTACGAGCAGTACGTC. Translated, it gives CAIFPGNSYEQYV.

V is TRBV5-8 and J is TRBJ2-7; D perhaps matches TRBD2 (6 bases). The CDR3 has 16 amino acids. Trimming took off 0 bases at V and 2 bases at J, with 15 bases between the two ends. From germline, CDR1 is SGHTS and CDR2 YDEGEE. The CDR3, as DNA: TGTGCCAGCAGCTTGGTGACGGGGAGGTTCCCCTACGAGCAGTACGTC. This encodes CASSLVTGRFPYEQYV.

This chain joins TRBV7-9 and TRBJ2-2, with unresolved D. Germline V gives CDR1 SEHNR, CDR2 FQNEAQ (reference sequence). V was clipped by 3 bases and J by 6 bases, with 8 bases between them. The CDR3 has 13 amino acids. CDR3 in DNA: TGTGCCAGCAGCTTGACATGGGCCGGGGAGCTGTTTTTT. Translation gives CASSLTWAGELFF.

The chain has TRBV5-1 and TRBJ1-1, with D unresolved. The CDR3 consists of 15 residues. CDR1 is SGHRS, CDR2 YFSETQ, per germline. Trimming removed 0 bases from V and 4 bases from J, with 13 bases in between. The CDR3 spells CASSLAGRMGTEAFF. CDR3 in DNA: TGCGCCAGCAGCTTGGCTGGCAGGATGGGCACTGAAGCTTTCTTT.

This chain uses TRBV7-3 with TRBJ2-3; D assignment may be TRBD1 or TRBD2 (5 bases each). The CDR3 totals 15 residues. Germline CDR1 reads SGHTA; CDR2 reads FQGTGA. Trimming removed 3 bases from V and 0 bases from J, with 10 bases in between. CDR3 sequence reads: CASSLTGTSTDTQYF. The CDR3 region has the DNA TGTGCCAGCAGCTTGACTGGGACGAGCACAGATACGCAGTATTTT.

J is TRBJ2-7 and V is TRBV6-1, with 9 bases aligning to TRBD1. The length of the CDR3 is 16 residues. Germline V gives CDR1 MNHNS, CDR2 SASEGT. The V and J ends lost 3 bases and 4 bases, in that order; junction bases with no gene match: 10. The CDR3 here is CASSDNFWTGVYEQYV. The CDR3, as DNA: TGTGCCAGCAGTGATAATTTTTGGACAGGGGTTTACGAGCAGTACGTC.

The chain combines TRBV14 with TRBJ1-2; 8 positions match TRBD1. Per germline, CDR1 SGHDN and CDR2 FVKESK. With 5 bases clipped from V and 2 bases from J, the junction kept 4 bases outside the gene matches. The CDR3 contains 14 residues. The CDR3 region is CASSSGQANYGYTF. Written as DNA, the CDR3 is TGTGCCAGCAGCTCGGGACAGGCGAACTATGGCTACACCTTC. Variable domain in full (rest from reference TRBV14 and TRBJ1-2): EAGVTQFPSHSVIEKGQTVTLRCDPISGHDNLYWYRRVMGKEIKFLLHFVKESKQDESGMPNNRFLAERTGGTYSTLKVQPAELEDSGVYFCASSSGQANYGYTFGSGTRLTVV.

A few counts support this clone. The CDR3 here is CASSLAQGPPGNTIYF. Here the CDR3 DNA reads TGCGCCAGCAGCTTGGCACAGGGGCCACCTGGAAACACCATATATTTT. The chain is built from TRBV5-1 and TRBJ1-3, with 7 bases that match TRBD1. Unmatched junction bases numbered 5, after V lost 0 bases and J lost 2 bases. Germline-derived CDR1 and CDR2 are SGHRS and YFSETQ. The CDR3 has 16 residues.